The clone carrying this T cell receptor beta chain came up a few times. Its antigen is as yet unknown. Original processing notes: The authors used CDR3 differences across clinicopathological groups to build a distant-metastasis classifier for papillary thyroid cancer. TCRdb reanalyzed the PCR reads with MiXCR. The V and J calls and clone size are TCRdb's, not the authors'. This sample has 7,500 to 9,500 clones, with 35% found just once. These data come from a study of metastatic and nonmetastatic thyroid tumors. As for the study in general: Both malignant and benign thyroid patients supplied peripheral blood and tumor or nodule tissue samples, across which the repertoires of these patients were then compared.

Each patient came to thyroid surgery without any prior treatment (of any kind). From germline, CDR1 is MNHNS and CDR2 SASEGT. J was trimmed by 6 bases and V by 8 bases; bases with no gene match: 5. The CDR3 runs to 13 residues. General study points: TCR beta diversity was reportedly significantly higher in malignant thyroid tumors than benign nodules, in blood and tumor.

The chain uses TRBV6-1 and TRBJ2-2, with TRBD2 matching over 8 bases. Sequenced material: tumor tissue. The receptor comes from a female donor with papillary thyroid cancer or a benign thyroid nodule (not recorded which). Some clones in this sample may be carry-over from other donors' samples. The CDR3 loop reads CASRGLAAGELFF. DNA of the CDR3: TGTGCCAGCCGAGGACTAGCCGCCGGGGAGCTGTTTTTT.